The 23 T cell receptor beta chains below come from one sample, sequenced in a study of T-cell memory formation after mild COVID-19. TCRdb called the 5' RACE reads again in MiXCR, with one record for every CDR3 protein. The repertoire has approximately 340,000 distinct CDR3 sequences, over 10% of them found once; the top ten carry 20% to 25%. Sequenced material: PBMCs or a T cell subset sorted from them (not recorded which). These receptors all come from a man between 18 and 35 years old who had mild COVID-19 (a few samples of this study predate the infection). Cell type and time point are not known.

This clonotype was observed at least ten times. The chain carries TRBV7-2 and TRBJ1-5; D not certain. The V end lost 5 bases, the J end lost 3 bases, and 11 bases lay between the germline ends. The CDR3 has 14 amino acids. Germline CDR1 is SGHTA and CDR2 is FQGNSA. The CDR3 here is CASSRTVDNQPQHF. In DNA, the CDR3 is TGTGCCAGCAGCCGGACGGTTGACAATCAGCCCCAGCATTTT.

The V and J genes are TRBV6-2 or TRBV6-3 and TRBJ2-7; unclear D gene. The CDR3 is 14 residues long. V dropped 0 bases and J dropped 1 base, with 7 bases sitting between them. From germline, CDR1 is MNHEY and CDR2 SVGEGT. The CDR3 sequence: CASSYSTRSYEQYF. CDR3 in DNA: TGTGCCAGCAGTTACTCGACCAGGTCCTACGAGCAGTACTTC.

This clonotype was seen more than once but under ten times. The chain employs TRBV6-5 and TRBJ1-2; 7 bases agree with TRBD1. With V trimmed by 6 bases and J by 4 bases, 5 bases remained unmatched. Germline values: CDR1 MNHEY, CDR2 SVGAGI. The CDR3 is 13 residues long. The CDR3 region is CASSRGQLYGYTF. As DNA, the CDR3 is TGTGCCAGCAGCCGGGGACAGCTCTATGGCTACACCTTC.

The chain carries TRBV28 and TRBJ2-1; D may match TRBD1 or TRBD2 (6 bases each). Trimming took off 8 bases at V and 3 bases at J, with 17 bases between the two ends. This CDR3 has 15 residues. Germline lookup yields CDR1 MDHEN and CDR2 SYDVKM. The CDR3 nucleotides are TGTGCCAGCTGGGCGGGACACCCGATCTACAATGAGCAGTTCTTC. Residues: CASWAGHPIYNEQFF.

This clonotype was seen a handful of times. Written as DNA, the CDR3 is TGTGCCAGCAGCTTCCCAGGCCCGAACAATGAGCAGTTCTTC. This gives the protein CASSFPGPNNEQFF. This rearrangement joins TRBV7-9 to TRBJ2-1; no firm D call. Germline V gives CDR1 SEHNR, CDR2 FQNEAQ (reference sequence). The CDR3 length is 14 residues. V lost 3 bases and J 5 bases, leaving 11 bases between the germline ends. The full variable domain, in which reference TRBV7-9 and TRBJ2-1 provide the parts outside the CDR3, is DTGVSQNPRHKITKRGQNVTFRCDPISEHNRLYWYRQTLGQGPEFLTYFQNEAQLEKSRLLSDRFSAERPKGSFSTLEIQRTEQGDSAMYLCASSFPGPNNEQFFGPGTRLTVL.

The CDR3 loop is CSANGGEETQYF. The DNA of the CDR3 is TGCAGTGCTAATGGCGGGGAAGAGACCCAGTACTTC. The J gene is TRBJ2-5, the V gene TRBV20-1, with D possibly TRBD2 on 6 matching bases. This CDR3 comprises 12 residues. Trimming took off 4 bases at V and 3 bases at J, with 9 bases between the two ends. Germline V gene lookup returns CDR1 DFQATT and CDR2 SNEGSKA (reference sequence).

The CDR3: CASSQGPLSNQPQHF. The CDR3 region has the DNA TGCGCCAGCAGCCAAGGACCCCTTAGCAATCAGCCCCAGCATTTT. The rearrangement joins TRBV4-1 to TRBJ1-5; D ambiguous. The CDR3 has 15 residues. Trimming took 1 base from V and 0 from J, leaving 7 bases between them. Germline lookup yields CDR1 MGHRA and CDR2 YSYEKL.

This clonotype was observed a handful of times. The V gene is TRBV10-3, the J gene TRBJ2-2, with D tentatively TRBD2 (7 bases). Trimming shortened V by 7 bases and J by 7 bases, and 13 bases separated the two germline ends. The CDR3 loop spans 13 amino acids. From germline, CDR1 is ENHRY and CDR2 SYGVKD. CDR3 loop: CAIKGGSGGELFF. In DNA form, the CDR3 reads TGTGCCATCAAGGGGGGGTCTGGCGGGGAGCTGTTTTTT.

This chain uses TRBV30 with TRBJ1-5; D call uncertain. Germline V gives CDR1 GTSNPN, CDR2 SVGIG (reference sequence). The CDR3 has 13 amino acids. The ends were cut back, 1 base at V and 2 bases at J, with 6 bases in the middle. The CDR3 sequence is CAWSAAGNQPQHF. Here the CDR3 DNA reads TGTGCCTGGAGTGCCGCGGGCAATCAGCCCCAGCATTTT.

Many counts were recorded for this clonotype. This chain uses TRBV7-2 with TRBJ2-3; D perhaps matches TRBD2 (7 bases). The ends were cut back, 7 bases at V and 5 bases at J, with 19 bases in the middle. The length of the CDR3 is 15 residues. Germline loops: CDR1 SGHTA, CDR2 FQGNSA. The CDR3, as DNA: TGTGCCAGCATCCCCTCGGGGGGCCGGGGAGATACGCAGTATTTT. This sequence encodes CASIPSGGRGDTQYF.

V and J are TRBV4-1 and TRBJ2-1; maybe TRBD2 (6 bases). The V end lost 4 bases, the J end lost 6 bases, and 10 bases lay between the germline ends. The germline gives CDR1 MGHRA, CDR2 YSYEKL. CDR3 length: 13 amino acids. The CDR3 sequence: CASSPGTFNEQFF. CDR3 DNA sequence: TGCGCCAGCAGCCCAGGGACTTTCAATGAGCAGTTCTTC.

CDR3 sequence: CASSQPGRPDIQYF. DNA of the CDR3: TGCGCCAGCAGCCAGCCCGGACGCCCAGACATTCAGTACTTC. The chain links TRBV4-3 to TRBJ2-4; no clear D gene. The CDR3 contains 14 residues. The V end lost 3 bases, the J end lost 8 bases, and 14 bases lay between the germline ends. Germline V gene lookup returns CDR1 LGHNA and CDR2 YSLEER.

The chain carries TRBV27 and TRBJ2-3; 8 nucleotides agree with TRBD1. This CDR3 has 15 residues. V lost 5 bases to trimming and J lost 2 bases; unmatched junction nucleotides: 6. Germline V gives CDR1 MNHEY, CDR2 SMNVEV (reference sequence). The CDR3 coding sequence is TGTGCCAGCAGTCCCCGGACAGGGCCCACAGATACGCAGTATTTT. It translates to CASSPRTGPTDTQYF.

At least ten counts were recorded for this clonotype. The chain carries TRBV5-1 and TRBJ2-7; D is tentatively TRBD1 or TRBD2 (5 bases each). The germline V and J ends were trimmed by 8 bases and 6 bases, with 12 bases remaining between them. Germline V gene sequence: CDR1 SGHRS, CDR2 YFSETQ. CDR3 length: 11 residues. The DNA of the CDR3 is TGCGCCAGTTTGGGGGTTTGCGAGCAGTACGTC. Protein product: CASLGVCEQYV.

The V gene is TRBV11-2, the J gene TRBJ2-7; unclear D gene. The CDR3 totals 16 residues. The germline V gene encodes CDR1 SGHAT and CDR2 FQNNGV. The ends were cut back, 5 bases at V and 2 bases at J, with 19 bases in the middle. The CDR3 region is CASSVFHGLPPYEQYF. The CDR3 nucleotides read TGTGCCAGCAGCGTCTTTCATGGTCTACCCCCCTACGAGCAGTACTTC.

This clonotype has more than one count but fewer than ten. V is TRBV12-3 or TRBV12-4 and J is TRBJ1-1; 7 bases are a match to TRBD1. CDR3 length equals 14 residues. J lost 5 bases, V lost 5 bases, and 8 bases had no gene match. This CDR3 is CASSLQGGGTEAFF. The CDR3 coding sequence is TGTGCCAGCAGTCTGCAGGGGGGGGGAACTGAAGCTTTCTTT.

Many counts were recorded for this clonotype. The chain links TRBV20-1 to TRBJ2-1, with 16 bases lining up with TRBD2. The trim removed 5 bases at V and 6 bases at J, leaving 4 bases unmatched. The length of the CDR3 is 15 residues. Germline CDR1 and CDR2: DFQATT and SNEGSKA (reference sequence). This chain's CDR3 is CSAGTSGGAGNEQFF. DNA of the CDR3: TGCAGTGCTGGGACTAGCGGGGGGGCCGGCAATGAGCAGTTCTTC.

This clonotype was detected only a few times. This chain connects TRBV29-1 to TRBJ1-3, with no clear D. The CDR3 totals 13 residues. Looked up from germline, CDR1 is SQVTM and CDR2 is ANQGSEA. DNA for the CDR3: TGCAGTGTCGCGATGGGTATTCGAAACACCATATATTTT. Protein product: CSVAMGIRNTIYF.

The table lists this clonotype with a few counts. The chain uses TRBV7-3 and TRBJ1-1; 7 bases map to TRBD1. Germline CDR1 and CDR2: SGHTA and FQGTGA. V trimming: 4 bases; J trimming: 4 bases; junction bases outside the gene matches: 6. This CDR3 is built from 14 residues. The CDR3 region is CASSSRAGGTEAFF. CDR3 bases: TGTGCCAGCAGCTCCCGTGCAGGGGGCACTGAAGCTTTCTTT.

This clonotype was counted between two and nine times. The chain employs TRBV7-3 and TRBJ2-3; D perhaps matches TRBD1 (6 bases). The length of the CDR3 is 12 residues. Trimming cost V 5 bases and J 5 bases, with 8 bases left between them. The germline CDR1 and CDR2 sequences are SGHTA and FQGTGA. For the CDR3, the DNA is TGTGCCAGCAGCGAGGGGGTAGATACGCAGTATTTT. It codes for CASSEGVDTQYF.

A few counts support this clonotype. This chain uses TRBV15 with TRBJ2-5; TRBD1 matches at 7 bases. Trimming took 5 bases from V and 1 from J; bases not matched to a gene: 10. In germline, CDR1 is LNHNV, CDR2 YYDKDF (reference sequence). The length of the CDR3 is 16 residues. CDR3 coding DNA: TGTGCCACCAGCCCGATAGACAGGGCTAGCCAAGAGACCCAGTACTTC. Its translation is CATSPIDRASQETQYF.

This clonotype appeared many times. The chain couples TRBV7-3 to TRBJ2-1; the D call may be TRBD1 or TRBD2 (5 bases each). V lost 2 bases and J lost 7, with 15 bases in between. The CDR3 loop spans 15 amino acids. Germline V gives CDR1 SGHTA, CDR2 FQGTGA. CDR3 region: CASSLRDGPGNEQFF. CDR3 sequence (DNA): TGTGCCAGCAGCTTACGGGACGGCCCCGGGAATGAGCAGTTCTTC.

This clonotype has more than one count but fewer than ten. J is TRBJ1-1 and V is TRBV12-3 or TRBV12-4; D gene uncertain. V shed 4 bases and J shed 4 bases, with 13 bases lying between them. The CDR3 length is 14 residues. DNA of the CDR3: TGTGCCAGCAGTTGGGCCTTTCGGGGCACTGAAGCTTTCTTT. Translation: CASSWAFRGTEAFF.